These 23 T cell receptor beta chains share one sample of origin, sequenced in a study of T-cell memory formation after mild COVID-19. TCRdb recomputed calls from the 5' RACE reads with MiXCR, one row per CDR3 protein. The table shows about 340,000 distinct CDR3 sequences, with less than 25% occurring only once. The sample was PBMCs or a T cell subset sorted from them (not recorded which). The receptor source for this set is a man aged 18-30 years who had mild COVID-19 (a few samples of this study predate the infection). Cell type and time point are not known.

The chain uses TRBV9 and TRBJ1-2; 8 bases map to TRBD1. The CDR3 loop spans 14 amino acids. After removal of 0 bases from V and 8 bases from J, the junction contained 6 bases not matched to a gene. The germline V gene has CDR1 SGDLS and CDR2 YYNGEE. CDR3: CASSVAQGAKGYTF. DNA of the CDR3: TGTGCCAGCAGCGTAGCCCAGGGGGCGAAGGGCTACACCTTC.

This clonotype was found many times. The chain carries TRBV4-3 and TRBJ1-4; 8 bases fit TRBD1. The ends lost 4 bases at V and 4 bases at J; junction bases unmatched: 11. The CDR3 is made up of 17 amino acids. Germline assignment: CDR1 LGHNA and CDR2 YSLEER. CDR3 protein: CASSLDRTGTYNEKLFF. The CDR3 DNA sequence: TGCGCCAGCAGCCTAGACAGGACAGGGACTTATAATGAAAAACTGTTTTTT.

The chain couples TRBV28 to TRBJ1-6; a possible D gene is TRBD1 (6 bases). The germline V and J ends were trimmed by 2 bases and 16 bases, with 21 bases remaining between them. The CDR3 is 15 residues long. The germline gives CDR1 MDHEN, CDR2 SYDVKM. The CDR3 reads CASSLRTALIGPLHF. The CDR3 region has the DNA TGTGCCAGCAGTTTACGGACAGCCCTCATAGGGCCACTCCACTTT.

The rearrangement joins TRBV7-2 to TRBJ1-5; TRBD1 is a possible D gene (5 bases). In germline, CDR1 is SGHTA, CDR2 FQGNSA. This CDR3 is 16 amino acids long. Trimming took off 5 bases at V and 4 bases at J, with 18 bases between the two ends. CDR3 nucleotide sequence: TGTGCCAGCAGCCCAAGTATCGTGACAGCAAATCAGCCCCAGCATTTT. Translating it yields CASSPSIVTANQPQHF. Complete variable domain (other parts from reference TRBV7-2 and TRBJ1-5): GAGVSQSPSNKVTEKGKDVELRCDPISGHTALYWYRQSLGQGLEFLIYFQGNSAPDKSGLPSDRFSAERTGGSVSTLTIQRTQQEDSAVYLCASSPSIVTANQPQHFGDGTRLSIL.

This clonotype appeared a few times. The DNA for the CDR3 is TGTGCCAGCAGCTTCGGGGGGCCGGGAGATACGCAGTATTTT. It is translated as CASSFGGPGDTQYF. V is TRBV7-2 and J is TRBJ2-3; the D gene is possibly TRBD2 (7 bases). The ends were cut back, 3 bases at V and 5 bases at J, with 12 bases in the middle. The CDR3 is 14 residues long. From germline, CDR1 is SGHTA and CDR2 FQGNSA.

This clonotype was recorded a few times. The chain has TRBV7-3 and TRBJ2-5, with D maybe TRBD1 (6 bases). The length of the CDR3 is 16 residues. Germline V gives CDR1 SGHTA, CDR2 FQGTGA. Trimming cost V 5 bases and J 1 base, with 17 bases left between them. CDR3 region: CASSPTISGVQETQYF. The CDR3 DNA reads as TGTGCCAGCAGCCCCACCATTTCAGGGGTCCAAGAGACCCAGTACTTC. The complete variable domain, with remaining parts taken from reference TRBV7-3 and TRBJ2-5, reads GAGVSQTPSNKVTEKGKYVELRCDPISGHTALYWYRQSLGQGPEFLIYFQGTGAADDSGLPNDRFFAVRPEGSVSTLKIQRTERGDSAVYLCASSPTISGVQETQYFGPGTRLLVL.

This chain uses TRBV29-1 with TRBJ1-4; D gene ambiguous. Trimming removed 5 bases from V and 8 bases from J, with 12 bases in between. The CDR3 length is 12 residues. Germline V gene lookup returns CDR1 SQVTM and CDR2 ANQGSEA. For the CDR3, the DNA is TGCAGCGTTCTCCAGGCAGGCGAAAAACTGTTTTTT. Its protein is CSVLQAGEKLFF. The full variable domain, rest sourced from reference TRBV29-1 and TRBJ1-4, is SAVISQKPSRDICQRGTSLTIQCQVDSQVTMMFWYRQQPGQSLTLIATANQGSEATYESGFVIDKFPISRPNLTFSTLTVSNMSPEDSSIYLCSVLQAGEKLFFGSGTQLSVL.

The chain carries TRBV12-3 or TRBV12-4 and TRBJ2-7; D is perhaps TRBD1 or TRBD2 (5 bases each). Between the trimmed V and J ends, which lost 4 bases and 5 bases, there was a span of 18 bases. The CDR3 loop spans 15 amino acids. CDR3 amino acids: CASSSTERGVDEQYF. The CDR3 DNA follows: TGTGCCAGCAGTTCTACCGAGAGGGGTGTAGACGAGCAGTACTTC.

This clonotype was counted a few times. This sequence joins TRBV4-2 and TRBJ2-3, with TRBD2 as a possible D gene (6 bases). With 4 bases removed from V and 2 bases from J, the gap between germline ends came to 16 bases. The CDR3 length is 16 residues. In germline, CDR1 is LGHNA, CDR2 YNFKEQ. The CDR3 here is CASSPLAETNTDTQYF. Here the CDR3 DNA reads TGTGCCAGCAGCCCCTTAGCGGAAACCAACACAGATACGCAGTATTTT.

This clonotype was counted many times. The V gene is TRBV11-2, the J gene TRBJ2-7; D might be TRBD2 (5 bases). Trimming took off 0 bases at V and 2 bases at J, with 14 bases between the two ends. The germline V gene has CDR1 SGHAT and CDR2 FQNNGV. The length of the CDR3 is 16 residues. For the CDR3, the DNA is TGTGCCAGCAGCTTAGAAGGTCCGGGGAGAGCCTACGAGCAGTACTTC. Its translation: CASSLEGPGRAYEQYF.

This clonotype was seen a few times. V and J are TRBV2 and TRBJ2-3; D not resolved. The CDR3 consists of 13 residues. Germline V lookup: CDR1 SNHLY, CDR2 FYNNEI. V lost 6 bases and J 7 bases, leaving 14 bases between the germline ends. The CDR3 reads CASRTPSSYTQYF. As DNA, the CDR3 is TGTGCCAGCAGGACCCCCTCTTCCTATACGCAGTATTTT.

This chain connects TRBV20-1 to TRBJ1-2, with D perhaps matching TRBD1 (5 bases). With 1 base removed from V and 4 bases from J, the gap between germline ends came to 7 bases. CDR3 length equals 12 residues. From germline, CDR1 is DFQATT and CDR2 SNEGSKA (reference sequence). In DNA form, the CDR3 reads TGCAGTGCTAGAGTACAGGTCTATGGCTACACCTTC. Translating it yields CSARVQVYGYTF.

This clonotype was counted a few times. This sequence joins TRBV10-3 and TRBJ1-2; 12 bases match TRBD1. Germline V lookup: CDR1 ENHRY, CDR2 SYGVKD. The CDR3 sequence is 14 residues long. The V gene end was trimmed by 7 bases and the J gene end by 8 bases; junction bases not matched to a gene: 8. The CDR3 DNA reads as TGTGCCATCACCGGGACAGGGGGCGCCCGGGGCTACACCTTC. This translates into CAITGTGGARGYTF.

This clonotype showed up just a few times. The chain couples TRBV20-1 to TRBJ2-1; 8 bases are shared with TRBD1. CDR1 is DFQATT, CDR2 SNEGSKA, per germline (reference sequence). After removal of 0 bases from V and 13 bases from J, the junction contained 11 bases not matched to a gene. The CDR3 has 14 residues. The chain's CDR3 is CSARDGGTGRPQFF. CDR3 in DNA: TGCAGTGCTAGAGATGGAGGGACAGGAAGACCCCAGTTCTTC.

The rearrangement uses TRBV12-3 or TRBV12-4 and TRBJ2-1; 9 bases line up with TRBD1. With 2 bases clipped from V and 10 bases from J, the junction kept 9 bases outside the gene matches. CDR3 size: 15 residues. Written as DNA, the CDR3 is TGTGCCAGCAGTTTAAGGACAGGGGATGTAGGGGAGCAGTTCTTC. Its translation is CASSLRTGDVGEQFF.

This clonotype was observed a few times. V gene TRBV7-6 combines with J gene TRBJ1-3; TRBD1 agrees at 7 bases. This CDR3 has 17 amino acids. Germline CDR1 is SGHVS and CDR2 is FNYEAQ. With V trimmed by 4 bases and J by 2 bases, 11 bases remained unmatched. This CDR3 reads CASSSPIDRVTGNTIYF. CDR3 coding DNA: TGTGCCAGCAGCTCACCCATCGACAGGGTAACTGGAAACACCATATATTTT.

This clonotype came up a few times. The rearrangement links TRBV4-3 to TRBJ2-1, with 7 nucleotides matching TRBD1. With V trimmed by 3 bases and J by 8 bases, 10 bases remained unmatched. The CDR3 has 15 residues. CDR1 LGHNA and CDR2 YSLEER come from the germline V gene. The CDR3, as DNA: TGCGCCAGCAGCCAGGCGTACTACAGGGGCCATGAGCAGTTCTTC. Its translation is CASSQAYYRGHEQFF.

The CDR3 loop reads CASSLVRRRTVTDTQYF. The DNA for the CDR3 is TGTGCCAGCAGTTTGGTTCGACGGCGGACCGTCACAGATACGCAGTATTTT. The chain employs TRBV12-3 or TRBV12-4 and TRBJ2-3, with D uncertain. The CDR3 runs to 17 residues. V lost 3 bases and J 2 bases, leaving 18 bases between the germline ends.

This clonotype was found once. The chain has TRBV5-1 and TRBJ1-2, with 10 bases lining up with TRBD1. V lost 3 bases to trimming and J lost 6 bases; unmatched junction nucleotides: 8. CDR1 is SGHRS and CDR2 is YFSETQ in the germline V gene. This CDR3 is built from 15 residues. The DNA for the CDR3 is TGCGCCAGCAGCTGGGGCGGCGGGACAGGGGATGGCTACACCTTC. Its translation: CASSWGGGTGDGYTF. Full variable domain (remainder filled in from reference TRBV5-1 and TRBJ1-2): KAGVTQTPRYLIKTRGQQVTLSCSPISGHRSVSWYQQTPGQGLQFLFEYFSETQRNKGNFPGRFSGRQFSNSRSEMNVSTLELGDSALYLCASSWGGGTGDGYTFGSGTRLTVV.

This clonotype was seen a handful of times. J is TRBJ2-1 and V is TRBV7-3; 8 bases fit TRBD2. The CDR3 covers 16 residues. The trim removed 5 bases at V and 7 bases at J, leaving 13 bases unmatched. The germline V gene encodes CDR1 SGHTA and CDR2 FQGTGA. The CDR3 spells CASSLERGRFDNEQFF. The CDR3 DNA is TGTGCCAGCAGCCTCGAGCGGGGGAGATTCGATAATGAGCAGTTCTTC. Together with reference TRBV7-3 and TRBJ2-1, the CDR3 gives the full variable domain: GAGVSQTPSNKVTEKGKYVELRCDPISGHTALYWYRQSLGQGPEFLIYFQGTGAADDSGLPNDRFFAVRPEGSVSTLKIQRTERGDSAVYLCASSLERGRFDNEQFFGPGTRLTVL.

This clonotype showed up just a few times. The chain joins TRBV6-2 or TRBV6-3 to TRBJ2-7; D is possibly TRBD1 (7 bases). Per germline, CDR1 MNHEY and CDR2 SVGEGT. CDR3 length equals 12 residues. With 6 bases removed from V and 4 bases from J, the gap between germline ends came to 10 bases. CDR3 DNA: TGTGCCAGCAGCTCAGGGGGGTACGAGCAGTACGTC. Its protein product is CASSSGGYEQYV.

V gene TRBV6-2 or TRBV6-3 combines with J gene TRBJ1-5; D gene uncertain. Trimming removed 6 bases at V and 5 bases at J, with 20 bases between. There are 16 residues in the CDR3. Germline CDR1 and CDR2: MNHEY and SVGEGT. The CDR3 nucleotides read TGTGCCAGCAGGCGATCGATCGTATCTGAGCATCAGCCCCAGCATTTT. Its protein is CASRRSIVSEHQPQHF.

The J gene is TRBJ2-5, the V gene TRBV7-9; TRBD2 agrees at 9 bases. The germline V gene encodes CDR1 SEHNR and CDR2 FQNEAQ (reference sequence). This CDR3 has 17 amino acids. The V gene end was trimmed by 2 bases and the J gene end by 4 bases; junction bases not matched to a gene: 11. CDR3 residues: CASSLSQLAGFVETQYF. CDR3 bases: TGTGCCAGCAGCTTATCTCAGCTAGCGGGGTTCGTAGAGACCCAGTACTTC.